These T cell receptor beta chains were read from a single sample in a study of T cells in tuberculosis. The assay was immunoSEQ multiplex PCR, and TCRdb's table has in-frame clones only and misses some. Here the sample spans some 49,000 clones, nearly 95% being singletons. The sample in question was PBMCs, obtained at tuberculosis diagnosis. The receptors come from an adult with tuberculosis. The CDR3 runs from the conserved cysteine through the conserved F or W. Fields, in order: D gene, J gene, V gene, clone size, CDR3 DNA, CDR3 protein. D genes are given only for firm matches. Size is omitted from some rows. Given values are once, few, many or a class for expanded clones.

>TRBD2|TRBJ2-1|TRBV14|NA
TGTGCCAGCAGCCAAGATCTCAGGACTAGCGGCTACAATGAGCAGTTCTTC
CASSQDLRTSGYNEQFF
>NA|TRBJ2-7|TRBV28|NA
TGTGCCAGTGGGGGTGGACTACGCCTAAGCGAGCAGTACTTC
CASGGGLRLSEQYF
>NA|TRBJ2-7|TRBV10-3|NA
TGTGCCATCAGTGTAGAGGAAGTGTCGGACGAGCAGTACTTC
CAISVEEVSDEQYF
>TRBD2|TRBJ2-7|TRBV6-1|NA
TGTGCCAGCAGTGAGACTAGCGGGACGCTTTACGAGCAGTACTTC
CASSETSGTLYEQYF
>NA|TRBJ2-1|TRBV2|NA
TGTGCCAGCAGGCGACTCTTTATAGGCACAAGGGAGCAGTTCTTC
CASRRLFIGTREQFF
>TRBD1|TRBJ1-3|TRBV9|NA
TGTGCCAGCAGCGTAGCAGGGGGGCTCTCTGGAAACACCATATATTTT
CASSVAGGLSGNTIYF
>TRBD2|TRBJ2-3|TRBV5-1|NA
TGCGCCAGCAGCTGGTCTAGCGGGGGCACAGATACGCAGTATTTT
CASSWSSGGTDTQYF
>NA|TRBJ1-1|TRBV4-3|NA
TGCGCCAGCAGCCAAAAACCCGGGACAGAAGCTTTCTTT
CASSQKPGTEAFF
>NA|TRBJ2-1|TRBV13|NA
TGTGCCAGCAGCTTAGGTCGGGGTTACAATGAGCAGTTCTTC
CASSLGRGYNEQFF
>NA|TRBJ1-1|TRBV19|NA
TGTGCCAGTAGTCTATTCAATGGAGGGCGCGTCGGGGCTGAAGCTTTCTTT
CASSLFNGGRVGAEAFF
>TRBD1|TRBJ2-7|TRBV6-6|NA
TGTGCCAGCAGCTCTCTGGACAGGTGGGACGAGCAGTACTTC
CASSSLDRWDEQYF
>NA|TRBJ2-7|TRBV10-1|NA
TGCGCCAGCAGTGAACCCCTAAGACAGAGGAGCTCCTACGAGCAGTACTTC
CASSEPLRQRSSYEQYF
>NA|TRBJ2-1|TRBV27|NA
TGTGCCAGCAGTGCCGGTGGAGGGCCGAGCTCCTACAATGAGCAGTTCTTC
CASSAGGGPSSYNEQFF
>TRBD1|TRBJ2-1|TRBV4-3|NA
TGCGCCAGCAGCCGCCAAACCGGGACAGGTGAGAATGAGCAGTTCTTC
CASSRQTGTGENEQFF
>TRBD1|TRBJ2-3|TRBV14|NA
TGTGCCAGCAGAAGACAGGGGTATCCAGATACGCAGTATTTT
CASRRQGYPDTQYF
>TRBD2|TRBJ2-5|TRBV7-9|once
TGTGCCAGCAGTATAGCGGGAGGGCTCGAGACCCAGTACTTC
CASSIAGGLETQYF
>NA|TRBJ2-5|TRBV7-8|NA
TGTGCCAGCAGCAAAACGCCGGGAGCATGGGAGACCCAGTACTTC
CASSKTPGAWETQYF
>NA|TRBJ2-5|TRBV28|NA
TGTGCCAGCAGTTTGGGGATCCCCGGGACAAGACAAGAGACCCAGTACTTC
CASSLGIPGTRQETQYF
>TRBD1|TRBJ1-2|TRBV6-5|NA
TGTGCCAGCAGTTACCGGGACAGGGGGCGACTAGGCTACACCTTC
CASSYRDRGRLGYTF
>TRBD2|TRBJ2-5|TRBV29-1|once
TGCAGCGCCTCCGGGGCTAGCGGAGGGCTCGCGAAGACCCAGTACTTC
CSASGASGGLAKTQYF
>NA|TRBJ2-7|TRBV5-5|NA
TGTGCCAGCAGCTTGGGGGCCGGTTACGAGCAGTACTTC
CASSLGAGYEQYF
>NA|TRBJ1-2|TRBV19|NA
TGTGCCAGTAGTATAGACCCGGCAGGTGGCTACACCTTC
CASSIDPAGGYTF